Listed below are T cell receptor beta chains from one sample, sequenced in a study of blood T cell repertoires in COVID-19. The repertoire was sequenced with immunoSEQ multiplex PCR; TCRdb's copy has only in-frame clones and lacks some. The data show 60,000 to 75,000 clones, with more than 70% seen just once and roughly 1.5% held by the top ten. Sequencing was done on a sample of peripheral blood. The receptors were sampled from a human donor in a cohort sampled during active COVID-19. CDR3s include the opening cysteine and the closing phenylalanine or tryptophan. D genes are given only for firm matches. Part of the rows lack a size; the others show once, few, many or a class for expanded clones.

d_call j_call v_call clone_size cdr3_nt cdr3_aa
TRBD1 TRBJ2-5 TRBV6-5 once TGTGCCAGCAGGACAGGGGGCGAAGAGACCCAGTACTTC CASRTGGEETQYF
- TRBJ2-5 TRBV4-2 - TGTGCCAGCAGCCTGGAGCGGGCCCAAGAGACCCAGTACTTC CASSLERAQETQYF
TRBD2 TRBJ2-7 TRBV5-6 once TGTGCCAGCAGCTTGGGCGTGGGGGGGGACGCTCAGTACTTC CASSLGVGGDAQYF
- TRBJ2-1 TRBV5-1 - TGCGCCAGCAGCTTGGGGAGCAGGGACAATGAGCAGTTCTTC CASSLGSRDNEQFF
TRBD1 TRBJ1-1 TRBV28 - TGTGCCAGCAGTTTATATCAAGGGAGACAGGGAAACACTGAAGCTTTCTTT CASSLYQGRQGNTEAFF
- TRBJ1-5 TRBV28 - TGTGCCAGCAGTTTATTCAGGGATCAGCCCCAGCATTTT CASSLFRDQPQHF
- TRBJ1-2 TRBV28 - TGTGCCACCCTCGGGACATTGAATGGCTACACCTTC CATLGTLNGYTF
- TRBJ2-5 TRBV5-1 - TGCGCCAGCAGCTTGGGCGGGGGCCGCGGGGAGACCCAGTACTTC CASSLGGGRGETQYF
- TRBJ1-1 TRBV7-2 once TGTGCCAGCAGCTTAAGAGGGTGGCAGGAAGCTTTCTTT CASSLRGWQEAFF
- TRBJ1-1 TRBV11-2 - TGTGCCAGCAGCTCCTGGGGCTCTGAAGCTTTCTTT CASSSWGSEAFF
- TRBJ2-5 TRBV11-3 few TGTGCCAGCAGCACCGAGGGGGGGGCCAGAGTCGTAGAGACCCAGTACTTC CASSTEGGARVVETQYF
- TRBJ2-5 TRBV5-1 few TGCGCCAGCAGCTTCTGGGACTACCAAGAGACCCAGTACTTC CASSFWDYQETQYF
- TRBJ2-1 TRBV11-2 - TGTGCCAGCTTACCGCGGGATGGCTACAATGAGCAGTTCTTC CASLPRDGYNEQFF
- TRBJ1-2 TRBV5-4 - TGTGCCAGCAGCTTTGACAGCAATGGCTACACCTTC CASSFDSNGYTF
- TRBJ2-5 TRBV3-1/TRBV3-2 - TGTGCCAGCAGCCAAGGAGGTGGAGAGACCCAGTACTTC CASSQGGGETQYF
TRBD2 TRBJ2-2 TRBV4-2 - TGTGCCAGCAGCCAACCCCTAGCGGCTAACACCGGGGAGCTGTTTTTT CASSQPLAANTGELFF
- TRBJ2-7 TRBV6-5 - TGTGCCAGCAGTTACTCCGGGGAATCCTACGAGCAGTACTTC CASSYSGESYEQYF
- TRBJ2-3 TRBV5-4 - TGTGCCAGCAGCTACAGGACGGTCGGACGCACAGATACGCAGTATTTT CASSYRTVGRTDTQYF
TRBD2 TRBJ2-1 TRBV14 - TGTGCCAGCAGCCAACGAACGGGACTAGCGGGGAATGAGCAGTTCTTC CASSQRTGLAGNEQFF
TRBD1 TRBJ1-1 TRBV5-1 - TGCGCCAGCAGCTGGGGACAGGGGAACACTGAAGCTTTCTTT CASSWGQGNTEAFF
- TRBJ1-5 TRBV6-1 - TGTGCCAGCAGTGACCCGCGGGTGTTTAGGAATCAGCCCCAGCATTTT CASSDPRVFRNQPQHF
- TRBJ1-3 TRBV7-9 once TGTGCCAGCAGCTTAGTTGCAGGGGAAGGAAACACCATATATTTT CASSLVAGEGNTIYF
TRBD1 TRBJ2-3 TRBV10-3 - TGTGCCATCAGTCCGGGACAGGGCGGCACAGATACGCAGTATTTT CAISPGQGGTDTQYF
- TRBJ2-1 TRBV7-9 once TGTGCCAGCAGCTGGGAGCCTAACTCAGTCGACAATGAGCAGTTCTTC CASSWEPNSVDNEQFF
TRBD2 TRBJ2-1 TRBV28 - TGTGCCAGCTTAACTAGCGCCTTAAATGACAATGAGCAGTTCTTC CASLTSALNDNEQFF
- TRBJ1-6 TRBV7-6 - TGTGCCAGCAGCTTAGACAGGGTCCCTAATTCACCCCTCCACTTT CASSLDRVPNSPLHF
- TRBJ1-6 TRBV14 - TGTGCCAGCAGCCAAGGTCAGGGCCGTAATTCACCCCTCCACTTT CASSQGQGRNSPLHF
TRBD1 TRBJ2-2 TRBV2 - TGTGCCAGCAGTGGGACAGGGACGAGCACCGGGGAGCTGTTTTTT CASSGTGTSTGELFF
- TRBJ1-2 TRBV9 - TGTGCCAGCAGCGTTGAGGGAGGCGGCTACACCTTC CASSVEGGGYTF
TRBD1 TRBJ2-1 TRBV7-9 - TGTGCCAGCAGCCAACGGGACAGGGGGGTCAACGAGCAGTTCTTC CASSQRDRGVNEQFF
TRBD2 TRBJ2-3 TRBV5-4 - TGTGCCAGCAGCCCGCGACTAGCGGGAGTGACAGATACGCAGTATTTT CASSPRLAGVTDTQYF
- TRBJ1-1 TRBV27 - TGTGCCAGCAGTTTTCGACAGGACACTGAAGCTTTCTTT CASSFRQDTEAFF
TRBD1 TRBJ1-5 TRBV6-5 - TGTGCCAGCAGCGGACAGGTAAAAGGGCCCCAGCATTTT CASSGQVKGPQHF
- TRBJ1-1 TRBV3-1/TRBV3-2 once TGTGCCAGCAGCCAGAGTCAGGGGGAAGCTTTCTTT CASSQSQGEAFF
- TRBJ1-6 TRBV3-1/TRBV3-2 - TGTGCCAGCAGCCAGCCCCCAGGGCGGTCACCCCTCCACTTT CASSQPPGRSPLHF
- TRBJ1-6 TRBV21-1 - TGTGCCAGCTCGAACTCCGCCGGGACATTACTTTGGAGGTGCTATAATTCACCCCTCCACTTT CASSNSAGTLLWRCYNSPLHF
- TRBJ2-5 TRBV24-1 - TGTGCCACCAAGACCAACTACGGAGAGACCCAGTACTTC CATKTNYGETQYF
- TRBJ2-2 TRBV11-3 - TGTGCCAGCAAAACCGCTGCGGGAATGGAGCTGTTTTTT CASKTAAGMELFF
- TRBJ1-1 TRBV11-2 once TGTGCCAGCAGCCGACCTGGGGGCGCGTACACTGAAGCTTTCTTT CASSRPGGAYTEAFF
TRBD2 TRBJ2-5 TRBV19 - TGTGCCAGTAGTCTAGCGGGAGGGCCGGAGACCCAGTACTTC CASSLAGGPETQYF
TRBD2 TRBJ2-2 TRBV4-1 - TGCGCCAGCAGCCCACTAGCGGGAGTGGGCGGGGAGCTGTTTTTT CASSPLAGVGGELFF
TRBD2 TRBJ2-7 TRBV7-9 - TGTGCCAGCAGCGCCCCAGCGGGATACGAGCAGTACTTC CASSAPAGYEQYF
TRBD1 TRBJ1-2 TRBV2 - TGTGCCAGCAAACCGGGACAGGGGGCGGGCGGCTACACCTTC CASKPGQGAGGYTF
- TRBJ2-1 TRBV7-9 - TGTGCCAGCAGCTTTCAGTCCTACAATGAGCAGTTCTTC CASSFQSYNEQFF
TRBD1 TRBJ2-3 TRBV6-2/TRBV6-3 - TGTGCCAGCAGTCCCCTCCGGACAGGGAGGAGCACAGATACGCAGTATTTT CASSPLRTGRSTDTQYF
- TRBJ2-1 TRBV5-1 - TGCGCCAGCAGCCTGACAAGTGATGAGCAGTTCTTC CASSLTSDEQFF
TRBD1 TRBJ1-1 TRBV11-1 - TGTGCCAGCAGCTCGGAGGGGGCTGACACTGAAGCTTTCTTT CASSSEGADTEAFF
- TRBJ1-2 TRBV5-1 - TGCGCCAGCAGCTTGCCAGGGTTCTATGGCTACACCTTC CASSLPGFYGYTF
- TRBJ1-1 TRBV13 once TGTGCCAGCAGCTTAGGCCGCGGGGAGGGCACTGAAGCTTTCTTT CASSLGRGEGTEAFF
- TRBJ1-2 TRBV5-3 - TGTGCCAGAAGCCCGCTAAGGGAGCGGCGGGGTGGCTACACCTTC CARSPLRERRGGYTF
- TRBJ1-1 TRBV5-4 - TGTGCCAGCAGCTTGGATTCAGGGTTTAGAGTCACTGAAGCTTTCTTT CASSLDSGFRVTEAFF
TRBD1 TRBJ2-5 TRBV29-1 - TGCAGCGTGCAACCGGGACAGCCTCAAGAGACCCAGTACTTC CSVQPGQPQETQYF
TRBD1 TRBJ1-1 TRBV29-1 - TGCAGCGTTGTGGGACAGGGCATGAACACTGAAGCTTTCTTT CSVVGQGMNTEAFF
TRBD1 TRBJ1-2 TRBV24-1 - TGTGCCACCAGTGATTCAAGGACAGGGCACTATGGCTACACCTTC CATSDSRTGHYGYTF
- TRBJ2-7 TRBV25-1 once TGTGCCAGCAGTGCTGGAGGGGTGTCCTACGAGCAGTACTTC CASSAGGVSYEQYF